The entry that follows covers one TCR beta chain sequence. This clone was seen a few times. Its antigen is currently not known. No base-level quality is on record; no much larger clone is a single base apart. This sample was taken from a study of blood T cell repertoires in COVID-19 (dated by TCRdb to about 2020). Background on the whole study: Collaborator samples came from the United States, Italy and Spain and covered acute and convalescent phases of COVID-19. The material from the prospective study consisted of cDNA or gDNA derived from T cells, B-cell-depleted T cells, or PBMCs. Subjects who had been exposed to COVID-19, were actively infected with it, or had recovered from it provided the deeply sampled blood TCRbeta repertoires that made up the dataset. The repertoires were released in a freely available public database intended as a resource for research on the immune response to SARS-CoV-2. Samples came from the ongoing ImmuneRACE study (first 160 participants) plus 1,254 subjects from 6 global collaborators. A de-identified subject ID, COVID-19 status, age in years and sex were almost always included in the sample metadata. Where HLA class I and class II types were available, the types were taken from metadata supplied by the sample provider, not from assay-based typing.

TCRbeta CDR3 regions were amplified from genomic DNA by means of the immunoSEQ Assay, a bias-controlled multiplex PCR. Per the source publication's procedure: The number of nucleated cells in each sample was estimated from the amplification of reference gene primers within the assay. To quantify the absolute abundance of each unique TCRbeta CDR3 rearrangement, sequence reads were collapsed and filtered. For each sample, productive Simpson clonality was calculated by taking the square root of Simpson's diversity index across productive rearrangements. Not all clones reach the TCRdb copy of this immuneACCESS table, which keeps in-frame sequences only. Checked studies attribute under half of the gap to unresolved V genes and leave the rest unexplained. V and J calls plus clone size are reproduced from that table; the DNA served to infer D and trimming. The table for this sample lists about 310,000 clones; 89% of them were counted only once. 9.5% of the sample is taken by the ten largest.

V was cut back by 1 base and J by 10 bases, leaving a gap of 9 bases between them. For CDR1 and CDR2, the germline V gene lists SGHDT and YYEEEE. The CDR3 runs 12 amino acids, cysteine and phenylalanine included. Of the read, only the CDR3 DNA is kept; its 36 bases are in frame from base 1. Participants in the prospective study were enrolled through a virtual design, were aged roughly 18 to 90 years, and lived in approximately 25 United States geographic areas. In the prospective study, participants were assigned to cohorts based on the clinical history participants reported in a screening survey and a study questionnaire. Recovered participants in ImmuneRACE Cohort 3 were defined by two consecutive negative NP/OP PCR tests, clearance by a healthcare professional, or resolution of symptoms. In the prospective study, mobile phlebotomists collected whole blood, serum and a nasopharyngeal or oropharyngeal swab from each participant. Over a 2-month period, participants in the prospective study had the option of providing additional blood draws and questionnaires. Blood samples from the prospective study were shipped frozen or at room temperature prior to DNA extraction.

What the authors observed across the whole study: Clinical and demographic metadata were provided uncurated, with the amount varying by source and participant.

The sequenced sample consisted of PBMCs or T cells enriched from blood (not recorded which). Recombination linked TRBV5-6 to TRBJ2-1; the D gene assignment is ambiguous. This clonotype originated in a woman in her thirties or forties who had recovered from COVID-19. The CDR3 corresponds to CASSLKVREQFF. The DNA is as follows: TGTGCCAGCAGCTTGAAAGTCAGGGAGCAGTTCTTC.